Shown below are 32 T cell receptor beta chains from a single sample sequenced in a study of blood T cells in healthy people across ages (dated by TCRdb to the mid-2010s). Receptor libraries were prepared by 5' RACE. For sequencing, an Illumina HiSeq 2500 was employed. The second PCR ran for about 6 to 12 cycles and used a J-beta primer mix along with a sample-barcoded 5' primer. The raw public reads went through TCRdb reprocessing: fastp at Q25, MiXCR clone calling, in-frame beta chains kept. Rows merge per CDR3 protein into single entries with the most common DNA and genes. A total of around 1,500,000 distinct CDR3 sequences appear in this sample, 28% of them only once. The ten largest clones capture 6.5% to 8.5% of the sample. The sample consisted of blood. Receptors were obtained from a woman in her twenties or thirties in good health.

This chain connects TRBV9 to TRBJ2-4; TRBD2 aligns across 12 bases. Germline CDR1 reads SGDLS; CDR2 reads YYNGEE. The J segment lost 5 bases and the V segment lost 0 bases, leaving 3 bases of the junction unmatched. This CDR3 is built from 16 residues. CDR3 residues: CASSVGTSGVENIQYF. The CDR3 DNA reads TGTGCCAGCAGCGTAGGGACTAGCGGGGTGGAAAACATTCAGTACTTC.

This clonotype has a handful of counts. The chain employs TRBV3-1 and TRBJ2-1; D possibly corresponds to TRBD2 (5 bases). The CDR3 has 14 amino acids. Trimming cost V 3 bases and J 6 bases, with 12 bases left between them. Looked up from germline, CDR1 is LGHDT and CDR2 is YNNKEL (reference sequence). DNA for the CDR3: TGTGCCAGCAGCCATGGGAGTCATGTCAATGAGCAGTTCTTC. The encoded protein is CASSHGSHVNEQFF.

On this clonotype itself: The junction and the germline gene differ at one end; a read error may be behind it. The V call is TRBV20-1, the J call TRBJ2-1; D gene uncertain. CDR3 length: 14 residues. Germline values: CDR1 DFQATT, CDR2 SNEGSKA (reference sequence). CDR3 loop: CCARDERSYNEQFF. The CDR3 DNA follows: TGCTGTGCTAGAGATGAAAGAAGCTACAATGAGCAGTTCTTC.

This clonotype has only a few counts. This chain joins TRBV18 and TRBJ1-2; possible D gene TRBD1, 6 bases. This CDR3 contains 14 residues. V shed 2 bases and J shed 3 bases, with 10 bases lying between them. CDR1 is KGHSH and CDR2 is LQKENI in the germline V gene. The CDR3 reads CASSPAGHDYGYTF. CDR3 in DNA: TGTGCCAGCTCACCAGCGGGACATGACTATGGCTACACCTTC.

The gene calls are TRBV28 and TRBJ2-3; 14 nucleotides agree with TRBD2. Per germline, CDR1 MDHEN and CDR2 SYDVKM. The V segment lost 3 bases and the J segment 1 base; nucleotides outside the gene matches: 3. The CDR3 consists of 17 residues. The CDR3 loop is CASSFWGLAGGTDTQYF. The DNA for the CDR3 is TGTGCCAGCAGTTTTTGGGGACTAGCGGGGGGCACAGATACGCAGTATTTT.

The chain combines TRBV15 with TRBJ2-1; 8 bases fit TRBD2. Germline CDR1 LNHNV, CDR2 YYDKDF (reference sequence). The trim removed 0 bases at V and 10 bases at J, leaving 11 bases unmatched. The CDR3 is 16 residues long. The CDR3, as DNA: TGTGCCACCAGCAGAGACCGAGCGGGAGTCGGGCACGAGCAGTTCTTC. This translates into CATSRDRAGVGHEQFF. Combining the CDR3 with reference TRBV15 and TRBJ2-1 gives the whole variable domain DAMVIQNPRYQVTQFGKPVTLSCSQTLNHNVMYWYQQKSSQAPKLLFHYYDKDFNNEADTPDNFQSRRPNTSFCFLDIRSPGLGDTAMYLCATSRDRAGVGHEQFFGPGTRLTVL.

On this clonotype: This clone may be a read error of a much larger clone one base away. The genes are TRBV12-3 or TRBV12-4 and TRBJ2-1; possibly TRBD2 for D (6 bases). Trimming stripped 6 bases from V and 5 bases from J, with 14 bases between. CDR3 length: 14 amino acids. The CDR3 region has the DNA TGTGCCAGCAGCTCCCCTCCGGGAGACAATGAGCAGTTCTTC. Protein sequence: CASSSPPGDNEQFF.

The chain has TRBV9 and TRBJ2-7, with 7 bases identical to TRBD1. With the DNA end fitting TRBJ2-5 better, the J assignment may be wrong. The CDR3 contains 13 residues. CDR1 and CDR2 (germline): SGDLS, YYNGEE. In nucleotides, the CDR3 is TGTGCCAGCAGCAACTCAGGGGGTGGGACCCAGTACTTC. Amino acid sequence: CASSNSGGGTQYF.

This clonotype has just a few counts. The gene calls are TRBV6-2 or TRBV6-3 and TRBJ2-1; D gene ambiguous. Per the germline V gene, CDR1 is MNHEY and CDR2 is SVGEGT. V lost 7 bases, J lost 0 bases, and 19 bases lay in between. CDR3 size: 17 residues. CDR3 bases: TGTGCCAGCAAACAAATAGGCCGACGGAGCTCCTACAATGAGCAGTTCTTC. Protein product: CASKQIGRRSSYNEQFF.

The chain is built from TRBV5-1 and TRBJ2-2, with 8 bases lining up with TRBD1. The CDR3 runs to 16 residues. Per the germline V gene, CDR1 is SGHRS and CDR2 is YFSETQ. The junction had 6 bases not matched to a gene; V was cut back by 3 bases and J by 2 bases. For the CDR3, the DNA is TGCGCCAGCAGCTCAGCGACAGGGGCTAACACCGGGGAGCTGTTTTTT. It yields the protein CASSSATGANTGELFF.

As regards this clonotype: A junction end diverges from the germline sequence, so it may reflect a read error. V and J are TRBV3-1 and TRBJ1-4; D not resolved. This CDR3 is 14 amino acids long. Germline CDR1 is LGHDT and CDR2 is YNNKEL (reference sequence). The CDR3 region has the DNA TGTGCCGGCAGCCGGGCCGGTACTAATGAAAAACTGTTTTTT. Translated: CAGSRAGTNEKLFF.

The DNA for the CDR3 is TGTGCCAGCAGCAACAGTCCCAGGGAGAATGAGCAGTTCTTC. Encoded protein: CASSNSPRENEQFF. The chain is built from TRBV21-1 and TRBJ2-1; TRBD2, the D gene given by the table, was not confirmed from the DNA. TRBV21-1 is termed a pseudogene. The CDR3 has 14 residues.

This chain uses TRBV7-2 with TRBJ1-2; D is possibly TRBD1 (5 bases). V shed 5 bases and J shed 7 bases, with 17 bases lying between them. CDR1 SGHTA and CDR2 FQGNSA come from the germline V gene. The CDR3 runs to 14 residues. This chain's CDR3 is CASSPGRGPGGYTF. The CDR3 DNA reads TGTGCCAGCAGCCCCGGGAGGGGACCCGGTGGCTACACCTTC.

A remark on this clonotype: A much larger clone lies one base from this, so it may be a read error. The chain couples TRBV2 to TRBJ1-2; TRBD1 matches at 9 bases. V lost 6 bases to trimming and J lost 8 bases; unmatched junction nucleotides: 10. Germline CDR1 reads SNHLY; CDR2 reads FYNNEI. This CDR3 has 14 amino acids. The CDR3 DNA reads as TGTGCCAGCAGGGAGCTACAGGGGGCTGAGGGCTACACCTTC. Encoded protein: CASRELQGAEGYTF.

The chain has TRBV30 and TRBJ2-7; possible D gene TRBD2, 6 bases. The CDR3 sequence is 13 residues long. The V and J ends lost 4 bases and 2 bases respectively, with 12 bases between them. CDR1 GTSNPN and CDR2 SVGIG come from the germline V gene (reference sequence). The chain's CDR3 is CAWTGLSTYEQYF. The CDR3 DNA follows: TGTGCCTGGACCGGACTATCAACCTACGAGCAGTACTTC. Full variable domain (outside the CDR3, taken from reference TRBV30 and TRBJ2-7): SQTIHQWPATLVQPVGSPLSLECTVEGTSNPNLYWYRQAAGRGLQLLFYSVGIGQISSEVPQNLSASRPQDRQFILSSKKLLLSDSGFYLCAWTGLSTYEQYFGPGTRLTVT.

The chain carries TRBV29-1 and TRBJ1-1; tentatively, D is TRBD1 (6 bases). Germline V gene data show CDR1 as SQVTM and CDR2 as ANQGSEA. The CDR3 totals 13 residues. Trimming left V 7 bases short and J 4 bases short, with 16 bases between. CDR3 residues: CSADGGWGTEAFF. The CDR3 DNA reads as TGCAGCGCTGACGGGGGCTGGGGCACTGAAGCTTTCTTT.

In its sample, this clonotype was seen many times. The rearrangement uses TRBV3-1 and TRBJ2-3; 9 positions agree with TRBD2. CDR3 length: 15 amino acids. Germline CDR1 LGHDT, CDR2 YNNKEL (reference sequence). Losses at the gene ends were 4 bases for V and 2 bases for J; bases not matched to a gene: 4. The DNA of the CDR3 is TGTGCCAGCAGCCCGACTAGCGGCACCACAGATACGCAGTATTTT. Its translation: CASSPTSGTTDTQYF.

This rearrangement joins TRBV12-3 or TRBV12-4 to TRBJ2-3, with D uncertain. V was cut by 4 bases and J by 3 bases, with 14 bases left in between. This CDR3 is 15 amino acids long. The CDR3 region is CASSYLLVGTDTQYF. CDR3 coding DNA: TGTGCCAGCAGTTATCTGCTAGTGGGGACAGATACGCAGTATTTT.

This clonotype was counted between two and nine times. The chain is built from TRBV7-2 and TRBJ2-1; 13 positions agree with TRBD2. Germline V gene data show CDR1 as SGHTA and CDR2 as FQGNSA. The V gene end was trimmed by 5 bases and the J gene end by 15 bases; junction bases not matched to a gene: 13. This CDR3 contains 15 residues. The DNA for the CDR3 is TGTGCCAGCAGCAAACCGCCCACTAGCGGGGGGGCTCCGTTCTTC. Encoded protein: CASSKPPTSGGAPFF. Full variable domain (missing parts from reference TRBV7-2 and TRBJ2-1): GAGVSQSPSNKVTEKGKDVELRCDPISGHTALYWYRQSLGQGLEFLIYFQGNSAPDKSGLPSDRFSAERTGGSVSTLTIQRTQQEDSAVYLCASSKPPTSGGAPFFGPGTRLTVL.

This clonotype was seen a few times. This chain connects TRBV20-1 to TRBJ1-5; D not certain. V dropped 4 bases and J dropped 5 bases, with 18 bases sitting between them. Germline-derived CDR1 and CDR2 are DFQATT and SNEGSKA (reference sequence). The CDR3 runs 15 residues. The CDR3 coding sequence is TGCAGTGCTACCCCCTCCGGAGGGCCCGATCAGCCCCAGCATTTT. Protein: CSATPSGGPDQPQHF.

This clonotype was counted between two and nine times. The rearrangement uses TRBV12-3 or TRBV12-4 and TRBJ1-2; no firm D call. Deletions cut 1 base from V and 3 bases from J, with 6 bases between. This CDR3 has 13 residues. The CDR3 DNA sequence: TGTGCCAGCAGTTTAGGGGTATACTATGGCTACACCTTC. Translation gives CASSLGVYYGYTF.

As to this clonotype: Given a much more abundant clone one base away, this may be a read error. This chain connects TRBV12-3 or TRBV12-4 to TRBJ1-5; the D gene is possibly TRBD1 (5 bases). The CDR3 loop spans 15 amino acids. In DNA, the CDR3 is TGTGCCTGCAGCGCAACAGGAAGAGACAATCAGCCCCAGCATTTT. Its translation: CACSATGRDNQPQHF.

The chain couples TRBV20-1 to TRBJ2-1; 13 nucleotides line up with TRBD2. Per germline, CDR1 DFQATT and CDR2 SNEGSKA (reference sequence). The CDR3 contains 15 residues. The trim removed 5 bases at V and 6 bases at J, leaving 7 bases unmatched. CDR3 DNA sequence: TGCAGTGCTCCCCGGACTAGCGGGGGCCCCAATGAGCAGTTCTTC. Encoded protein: CSAPRTSGGPNEQFF.

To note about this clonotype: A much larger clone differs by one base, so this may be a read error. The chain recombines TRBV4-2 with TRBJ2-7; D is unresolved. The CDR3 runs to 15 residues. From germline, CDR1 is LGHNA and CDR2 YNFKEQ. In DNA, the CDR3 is TGTACCAGCAGCCAAGATCTGGTAGAACACTACGAGCAGTACTTC. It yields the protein CTSSQDLVEHYEQYF.

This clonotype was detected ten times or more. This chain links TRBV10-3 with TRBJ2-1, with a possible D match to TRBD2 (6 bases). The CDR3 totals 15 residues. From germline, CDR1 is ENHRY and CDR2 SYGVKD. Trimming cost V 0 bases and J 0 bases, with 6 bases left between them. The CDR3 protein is CAISESGSSYNEQFF. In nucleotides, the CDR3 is TGTGCCATCAGTGAGTCCGGGAGCTCCTACAATGAGCAGTTCTTC.

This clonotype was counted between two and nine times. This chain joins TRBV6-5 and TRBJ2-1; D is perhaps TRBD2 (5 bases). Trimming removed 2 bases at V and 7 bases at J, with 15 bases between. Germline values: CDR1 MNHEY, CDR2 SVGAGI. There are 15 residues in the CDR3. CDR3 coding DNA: TGTGCCAGCAGTTACGTCCACAGCGGTAATAATGAGCAGTTCTTC. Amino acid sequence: CASSYVHSGNNEQFF.

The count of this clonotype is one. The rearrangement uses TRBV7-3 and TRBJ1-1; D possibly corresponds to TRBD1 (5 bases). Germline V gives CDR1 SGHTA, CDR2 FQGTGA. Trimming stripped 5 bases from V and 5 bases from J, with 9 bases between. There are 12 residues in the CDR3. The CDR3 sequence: CASSQGETEAFF. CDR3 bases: TGTGCCAGCAGCCAAGGGGAGACTGAAGCTTTCTTT.

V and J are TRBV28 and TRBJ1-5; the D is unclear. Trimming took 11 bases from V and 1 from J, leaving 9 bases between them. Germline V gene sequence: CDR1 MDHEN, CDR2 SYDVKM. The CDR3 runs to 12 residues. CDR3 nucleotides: TGTGCCGTCTTTGGGAGCAATCAGCCCCAGCATTTT. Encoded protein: CAVFGSNQPQHF.

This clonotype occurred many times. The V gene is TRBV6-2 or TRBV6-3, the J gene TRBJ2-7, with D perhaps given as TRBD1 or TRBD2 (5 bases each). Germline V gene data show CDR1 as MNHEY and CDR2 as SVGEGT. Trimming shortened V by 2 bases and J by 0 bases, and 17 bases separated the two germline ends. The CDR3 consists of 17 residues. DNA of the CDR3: TGTGCCAGCAGTTACGGATGGGGCGGGCGGCTCTCCTACGAGCAGTACTTC. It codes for CASSYGWGGRLSYEQYF.

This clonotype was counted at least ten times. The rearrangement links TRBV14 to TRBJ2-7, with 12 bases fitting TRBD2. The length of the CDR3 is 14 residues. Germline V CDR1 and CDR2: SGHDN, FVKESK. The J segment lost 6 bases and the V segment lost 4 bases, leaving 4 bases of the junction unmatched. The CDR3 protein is CASSPWGLAGEQYF. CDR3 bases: TGTGCCAGCAGCCCTTGGGGACTAGCGGGCGAGCAGTACTTC.

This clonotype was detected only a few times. CDR3 loop: CASSPTPGTSGGTYEQYF. The CDR3 bases are TGCGCCAGCAGCCCGACCCCCGGGACTAGCGGGGGAACCTACGAGCAGTACTTC. The rearrangement links TRBV5-1 to TRBJ2-7, with 14 bases that match TRBD2. Germline CDR1 SGHRS, CDR2 YFSETQ. The CDR3 spans 18 residues. V lost 4 bases and J lost 2; bases outside the gene matches: 11.

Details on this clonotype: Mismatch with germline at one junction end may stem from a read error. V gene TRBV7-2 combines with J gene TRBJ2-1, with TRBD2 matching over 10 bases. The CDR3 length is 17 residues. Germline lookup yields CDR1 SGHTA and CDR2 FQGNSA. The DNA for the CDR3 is TGTGCTAGCAGCTTAAGGAGTGGGTCTAGCGGGAGCAACGAGCAGTTCTTC. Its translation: CASSLRSGSSGSNEQFF. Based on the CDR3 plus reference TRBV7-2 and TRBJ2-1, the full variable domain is GAGVSQSPSNKVTEKGKDVELRCDPISGHTALYWYRQSLGQGLEFLIYFQGNSAPDKSGLPSDRFSAERTGGSVSTLTIQRTQQEDSAVYLCASSLRSGSSGSNEQFFGPGTRLTVL.